The 20 T cell receptor beta chains given below trace back to one sample, sequenced in a study of T cell responses to AZD1222 COVID-19 vaccine (dated by TCRdb to about 2021). The meaning of the sample's time point label: baseline before first vaccination. Libraries were prepared through the immunoSEQ multiplex PCR assay. As stored in TCRdb, this immuneACCESS dataset retains in-frame rearrangements with V and J assigned. A fraction of the clones does not appear; measured against another copy, unresolved V genes explain less than half of the discrepancy, and the remainder lacks a known reason. The sample includes 84,000 or so clones, with about 86% observed a single time. Around 8% of the sample rests with the top ten. The material was peripheral blood, obtained on day 0 of AZD1222 vaccination. These receptors originate from an adult in good health.

The gene calls are TRBV14 and TRBJ1-1; tentatively, D is TRBD1 (5 bases). Per germline, CDR1 SGHDN and CDR2 FVKESK. Trimming cost V 4 bases and J 5 bases, with 8 bases left between them. The CDR3 sequence is 12 residues long. The CDR3 loop reads CASSRGMTEAFF. CDR3 DNA: TGTGCCAGCAGCCGGGGGATGACTGAAGCTTTCTTT.

V gene TRBV4-2 combines with J gene TRBJ1-5; perhaps TRBD1 as D (6 bases). The V and J ends lost 2 bases and 4 bases respectively, with 12 bases between them. Looked up from germline, CDR1 is LGHNA and CDR2 is YNFKEQ. The CDR3 covers 15 residues. CDR3 loop: CASSQSRGGNQPQHF. The DNA for the CDR3 is TGTGCCAGCAGCCAATCAAGAGGGGGGAATCAGCCCCAGCATTTT.

This chain uses TRBV14 with TRBJ1-1, with TRBD1 matching over 9 bases. The germline CDR1 and CDR2 sequences are SGHDN and FVKESK. CDR3 length: 15 amino acids. The V and J ends lost 1 base and 11 bases, in that order; junction bases with no gene match: 11. DNA of the CDR3: TGTGCCAGCAGCCAAGGACCTGCACAGGGGGCGCGGGCTTTCTTT. It is translated as CASSQGPAQGARAFF.

The chain combines TRBV27 with TRBJ2-2; D possibly corresponds to TRBD1 (5 bases). The CDR3 is 14 residues long. V was pared by 7 bases and J by 6 bases, with 15 bases between. Per the germline V gene, CDR1 is MNHEY and CDR2 is SMNVEV (reference sequence). The CDR3 loop reads CASKFVRESGELFF. In DNA, the CDR3 is TGTGCCAGCAAATTTGTCAGGGAATCCGGGGAGCTGTTTTTT.

This clone was counted between two and nine times. The germline gene is not matched at one end of the junction; a read error may be the cause. The chain joins TRBV4-1 to TRBJ2-7; the match to TRBD2 covers 10 bases. The CDR3 totals 14 residues. The germline V gene encodes CDR1 MGHRA and CDR2 YSYEKL. CDR3 amino acids: CASSQGTSVYEQYF. The CDR3 region has the DNA TGCGCCAGCAGTCAAGGGACTAGCGTCTACGAGCAGTACTTC.

The chain has TRBV15 and TRBJ2-3; 10 bases fit TRBD1. CDR1 is LNHNV, CDR2 YYDKDF, per germline (reference sequence). The CDR3 totals 16 residues. V trimming: 3 bases; J trimming: 4 bases; junction bases outside the gene matches: 7. The DNA for the CDR3 is TGTGCCACCAGCAGCAGATCCGGGACAGGGGCAGATACGCAGTATTTT. Its protein is CATSSRSGTGADTQYF.

This clone was recorded once. The gene calls are TRBV7-9 and TRBJ1-1; D is unclear. Trimming removed 3 bases at V and 6 bases at J, with 8 bases between. This CDR3 has 12 amino acids. The germline V gene encodes CDR1 SEHNR and CDR2 FQNEAQ (reference sequence). For the CDR3, the DNA is TGTGCCAGCAGCTTCCGGCCTGCTGAAGCTTTCTTT. Translation gives CASSFRPAEAFF. Drawing the rest from reference TRBV7-9 and TRBJ1-1, the complete variable domain is DTGVSQNPRHKITKRGQNVTFRCDPISEHNRLYWYRQTLGQGPEFLTYFQNEAQLEKSRLLSDRFSAERPKGSFSTLEIQRTEQGDSAMYLCASSFRPAEAFFGQGTRLTVV.

The chain has TRBV18 and TRBJ1-2; 7 bases are shared with TRBD1. The CDR3 length is 15 residues. V was clipped by 0 bases and J by 6 bases; unmatched bases: 7. Germline V gives CDR1 KGHSH, CDR2 LQKENI. CDR3 amino acids: CASSPPSVGGDGYTF. The CDR3 nucleotides read TGTGCCAGCTCACCACCCAGTGTAGGGGGCGATGGCTACACCTTC. Combining the CDR3 with reference TRBV18 and TRBJ1-2 gives the whole variable domain NAGVMQNPRHLVRRRGQEARLRCSPMKGHSHVYWYRQLPEEGLKFMVYLQKENIIDESGMPKERFSAEFPKEGPSILRIQQVVRGDSAAYFCASSPPSVGGDGYTFGSGTRLTVV.

The chain carries TRBV20-1 and TRBJ1-6, with 11 bases lining up with TRBD1. J lost 8 bases, V lost 3 bases, and 9 bases had no gene match. The length of the CDR3 is 16 residues. CDR1 and CDR2 (germline): DFQATT, SNEGSKA (reference sequence). The CDR3 region is CSASNSGQGVDSPLHF. The CDR3 nucleotides are TGCAGTGCTAGTAATTCGGGACAGGGGGTGGATTCACCCCTCCACTTT.

This chain links TRBV13 with TRBJ1-1; 7 positions agree with TRBD1. The CDR3 has 15 residues. Germline V gives CDR1 PRHDT, CDR2 FYEKMQ (reference sequence). Trimming took 4 bases from V and 5 from J; bases not matched to a gene: 10. The CDR3 here is CASSSPTRQGTEAFF. For the CDR3, the DNA is TGTGCCAGCAGCTCACCCACCAGACAGGGTACTGAAGCTTTCTTT.

This clone was recorded once. V and J are TRBV28 and TRBJ2-7, with D perhaps matching TRBD1 (5 bases). This CDR3 spans 16 amino acids. CDR1 and CDR2 from the germline V gene are MDHEN and SYDVKM. The V end was cut by 7 bases, the J end by 0 bases, with 19 bases between. In DNA, the CDR3 is TGTGCCAGCACCCCTCAGGGCGGCTCAAGCTCCTACGAGCAGTACTTC. This sequence encodes CASTPQGGSSSYEQYF.

The chain uses TRBV2 and TRBJ1-4, with TRBD1 as a possible D gene (5 bases). CDR3 length equals 17 residues. V lost 6 bases and J lost 5, with 22 bases in between. The germline CDR1 and CDR2 sequences are SNHLY and FYNNEI. CDR3 coding DNA: TGTGCCAGCAGGGTCGACAGTGGAGGGGCTATAAATGAAAAACTGTTTTTT. As protein: CASRVDSGGAINEKLFF.

The chain couples TRBV19 to TRBJ1-5; D is uncertain. From germline, CDR1 is LNHDA and CDR2 SQIVND (reference sequence). This CDR3 is built from 13 residues. V was cut by 1 base and J by 10 bases, with 11 bases left in between. In DNA form, the CDR3 reads TGTGCCAGTAGTATAGCAGGACTCGCCCCCCAGCATTTT. Amino acid sequence: CASSIAGLAPQHF.

The V gene is TRBV6-5, the J gene TRBJ1-2; TRBD1 aligns across 10 bases. The CDR3 has 13 amino acids. The germline gives CDR1 MNHEY, CDR2 SVGAGI. V lost 5 bases to trimming and J lost 6 bases; unmatched junction nucleotides: 3. CDR3 amino acids: CASSRGQGDGYTF. CDR3 bases: TGTGCCAGCAGTAGAGGACAGGGGGATGGCTACACCTTC.

This clone was observed once. The V and J genes are TRBV14 and TRBJ2-5, with TRBD2 identical over 10 bases. Trimming took 2 bases from V and 5 from J; bases not matched to a gene: 2. The germline V gene has CDR1 SGHDN and CDR2 FVKESK. The CDR3 has 14 amino acids. CDR3 region: CASSQLAGVETQYF. In nucleotides, the CDR3 is TGTGCCAGCAGCCAACTAGCGGGAGTGGAGACCCAGTACTTC.

V usage is TRBV7-8 and J usage is TRBJ1-1; D is unresolved. The CDR3 is 13 residues long. The ends were cut back, 1 base at V and 11 bases at J, with 14 bases in the middle. The V gene's germline CDR1 is SGHVS and CDR2 FQNEAQ. CDR3 DNA sequence: TGTGCCAGCAGCTTAGAAGGACCTTTTGGGGCTTTCTTT. Translation gives CASSLEGPFGAFF.

The V and J genes are TRBV15 and TRBJ1-5, with a possible D match to TRBD1 (6 bases). CDR3 length: 14 residues. CDR1 and CDR2 (germline): LNHNV, YYDKDF (reference sequence). V was clipped by 10 bases and J by 2 bases, with 15 bases between them. The CDR3 here is CAKHRVRCNQPQHF. In DNA form, the CDR3 reads TGTGCCAAACACAGGGTTAGGTGCAATCAGCCCCAGCATTTT.

The V call is TRBV10-3, the J call TRBJ2-7; 10 positions agree with TRBD2. The CDR3 runs to 13 residues. Germline CDR1 and CDR2: ENHRY and SYGVKD. With 11 bases clipped from V and 12 bases from J, the junction kept 16 bases outside the gene matches. As DNA, the CDR3 is TGTGCCGTGTCGGGTGCTAGCGGGGGAGGGCCGTACTTC. Amino acids: CAVSGASGGGPYF.

The chain couples TRBV5-5 to TRBJ2-7; D gene ambiguous. Germline loops: CDR1 SGHKS, CDR2 YYEKEE (reference sequence). V was clipped by 5 bases and J by 3 bases, with 15 bases between them. The CDR3 contains 14 residues. The CDR3 coding sequence is TGTGCCAGCAGTTCTTGGAGTCTGATCTACGAGCAGTACTTC. Amino acids: CASSSWSLIYEQYF.

The rearrangement uses TRBV28 and TRBJ2-5, with D maybe TRBD1 (6 bases). Trimming pared 5 bases from V and 2 bases from J, leaving 15 bases between. This CDR3 comprises 15 residues. Germline loops: CDR1 MDHEN, CDR2 SYDVKM. The CDR3 DNA follows: TGTGCCAGCAGTCCCTATCCGACAGGACAAGAGACCCAGTACTTC. Protein product: CASSPYPTGQETQYF.